Listed below are T cell receptor beta chains from one sample, sequenced in a study of cytomegalovirus exposure and HLA in healthy donors. Profiled with immunoSEQ multiplex PCR; TCRdb holds only in-frame clones, not every one. Of some 150,000 clones in the sample, less than 80% were seen once. What was sequenced was PBMCs. All receptors derive from a man aged 35 to 55 in good health and CMV-seronegative. Both conserved end residues are part of each CDR3. A D gene is named only where the DNA matches it firmly. Not all rows give a size; the values are once, few, many and, for expanded clones, a class.

>TRBJ2-7|TRBV28|-|TRBD2
TGTGCCAGCAGTCCACACCTGATGGCAGGGGAATATGCGGGAGGTTCAATCGAGCAGTACTTC
CASSPHLMAGEYAGGSIEQYF
>TRBJ2-5|TRBV13|-|TRBD2
TGTGCCAGCAGCTTACGCGGGAGGGCCGAGGAGACCCAGTACTTC
CASSLRGRAEETQYF
>TRBJ2-7|TRBV7-9|-|TRBD2
TGTTCCAGCAGCTCGTCGGGGGGGGGCGAGCAGTACTTC
CSSSSSGGGEQYF
>TRBJ2-6|TRBV6-5|-|-
TGTGCCACCCCTATCCTCTCTGGGGCCAACGTCCTGACTTTC
CATPILSGANVLTF
>TRBJ2-7|TRBV19|-|TRBD2
TGTGCCAGCGGGACTAGCGTGGCCTACGAGCAGTACTTC
CASGTSVAYEQYF
>TRBJ2-2|TRBV13|-|-
TGTGCCAGCAGCCTTCCCCAAGGGACTCTGTTTTTT
CASSLPQGTLFF
>TRBJ1-2|TRBV6-1|few|TRBD1
TGTGCCAGCAGTTCCGGGACAGGGGGCTACGGCTACACCTTC
CASSSGTGGYGYTF
>TRBJ2-7|TRBV27|-|TRBD1
TGTGCCAGCAGCCCTAGACAGGGTCCCTACGAGCAGTACTTC
CASSPRQGPYEQYF
>TRBJ1-6|TRBV30|-|TRBD1
TGTGCCATGACCGACAGGGGGCGGCCCTATAATTCACCCCTCCACTTT
CAMTDRGRPYNSPLHF
>TRBJ2-1|TRBV4-2|-|TRBD2
TGTGCCAGCAGCCAACCAGGACTAGTGGCCTACAATGAGCAGTTCTTC
CASSQPGLVAYNEQFF
>TRBJ2-1|TRBV7-9|once|-
TGTGCCAACAGCCCCCAGGGGAGAGGGAGGGCCACCTACAATGAGCAGTTCTTC
CANSPQGRGRATYNEQFF
>TRBJ2-1|TRBV5-1|once|-
TGCGCCAGCAGCTCGAGCGGGACAGGAAACAATGAGCAGTTCTTC
CASSSSGTGNNEQFF
>TRBJ2-4|TRBV7-9|-|-
TGTTCCAGCAGCTCCGCCGACCGGGAAGCCAAAAACATTCAGTACTTC
CSSSSADREAKNIQYF
>TRBJ2-1|TRBV5-1|few|TRBD2
TGCGCCAGCAGCACCGTAGCGGGAACCAACAATGAGCAGTTCTTC
CASSTVAGTNNEQFF
>TRBJ2-2|TRBV2|-|-
TGTGCCAGCAGACCGGGGGCAGGGGGAGGCACCGGGGAGCTGTTTTTT
CASRPGAGGGTGELFF
>TRBJ2-2|TRBV5-4|-|TRBD2
TGTGCCAGCAGCCCGGGACTAGCGGGAGAGAGGGGGGAGCTGTTTTTT
CASSPGLAGERGELFF
>TRBJ2-7|TRBV29-1|-|TRBD2
TGCAGCGTTTTGGGTGTAGGCGGGAGTCCCTCCTACGAGCAGTACTTC
CSVLGVGGSPSYEQYF
>TRBJ1-3|TRBV19|-|TRBD1
TGTGCCAGCTCCCAGACAGGGGGCGGAAACACCATATATTTT
CASSQTGGGNTIYF
>TRBJ2-7|TRBV6-1|-|TRBD1
TGTGCCAGCCTAGGACAGGGCTCGTACGAGCAGTACTTC
CASLGQGSYEQYF
>TRBJ2-3|TRBV6-1|-|-
TGTGCCAGCAGTCCGCGGACAGTAGACACAGATACGCAGTATTTT
CASSPRTVDTDTQYF
>TRBJ2-1|TRBV5-1|-|-
TGCGCCAGCAGGGAGGGTCATCGCGGTGAGCAGTTCTTC
CASREGHRGEQFF
>TRBJ2-5|TRBV2|once|-
TGTGCCAGCAGTGTTGAGGGTCAAGAGACCCAGTACTTC
CASSVEGQETQYF
>TRBJ2-3|TRBV10-3|-|-
TGTGCCATCAGTGGATTAGGGGGGAGGGCCACAGATACGCAGTATTTT
CAISGLGGRATDTQYF
>TRBJ2-1|TRBV11-3|few|-
TGTGCCAGCAGCCCCGAACACGGGGAGGGACAAAATGAGCAGTTCTTC
CASSPEHGEGQNEQFF
>TRBJ1-4|TRBV19|-|TRBD1
TGTGCCACCCACGGGACAGGGCGAAATGAAAAACTGTTTTTT
CATHGTGRNEKLFF
>TRBJ2-7|TRBV2|few|-
TGTGCCAGCAGTGACCAGGGGAGCTACGAGCAGTACTTC
CASSDQGSYEQYF
>TRBJ1-1|TRBV5-1|-|-
TGCGCCAGCAGCTTGAACAGGGACACTGAAGCTTTCTTT
CASSLNRDTEAFF
>TRBJ2-7|TRBV7-2|-|-
TGTGCCAGCAGCTCCTCGGGGGGCTGGGAGCAGTACTTC
CASSSSGGWEQYF
>TRBJ2-7|TRBV6-6|-|-
TGTGCCAGCAGTTATTTTGAGGAAACCTACGAGCAGTACTTC
CASSYFEETYEQYF
>TRBJ2-2|TRBV19|-|-
TGTGCCAGTAGTACTCCACAGGGCACCGGGGAGCTGTTTTTT
CASSTPQGTGELFF
>TRBJ1-2|TRBV30|-|TRBD1
TGTGCCTGGAGGGGACAGCTAGATGGCTACACCTTC
CAWRGQLDGYTF
>TRBJ2-1|TRBV4-2|-|-
TGTGCCAGCAGCCAAGTCCTTCAAGAACCCAGTGAGCAGTTCTTC
CASSQVLQEPSEQFF
>TRBJ2-1|TRBV30|-|TRBD2
TGTGCCTGGAGAGGGCGGGAGGGCCAAGAGCAGTTCTTC
CAWRGREGQEQFF
>TRBJ2-7|TRBV28|-|-
TGTGCCAGCAGGGAAGGGGGAGATCCGAGGGAGCAGTACTTC
CASREGGDPREQYF
>TRBJ2-5|TRBV28|few|TRBD2
TGTGCCAGCAGTGCCACCCTAGCGGGAGGACAAGAGACCCAGTACTTC
CASSATLAGGQETQYF
>TRBJ2-2|TRBV9|-|-
TGTGCCAGCAGCGTACGGGCGGGGAACACCGGGGAGCTGTTTTTT
CASSVRAGNTGELFF
>TRBJ2-4|TRBV5-1|once|TRBD2
TGCGCCAGCTCGGCGGGGCTAGCGGACGAAAACATTCAGTACTTC
CASSAGLADENIQYF
>TRBJ1-5|TRBV18|-|-
TGTGCCAGCTCACCTAACAGGGTAGGAAGCAATCAGCCCCAGCATTTT
CASSPNRVGSNQPQHF
>TRBJ2-2|TRBV9|-|-
TGTGCCAGCAGCGTGGGAACGGGGGAATGGTCCGGGGAGCTGTTTTTT
CASSVGTGEWSGELFF
>TRBJ2-7|TRBV4-3|-|TRBD2
TGCGCCAGCAGCCGGGGACTAGCGGGAATTTACGAGCAGTACTTC
CASSRGLAGIYEQYF
>TRBJ1-5|TRBV19|-|-
TGTGCCAGTAGGGGTCGGGGGAGGTTCAGTCATCAGCCCCAGCATTTT
CASRGRGRFSHQPQHF
>TRBJ2-3|TRBV5-1|-|-
TGCGCCAGCAGCGACGACCCTAGCGCAGATACGCAGTATTTT
CASSDDPSADTQYF